This TCR beta chain was captured by sequencing in a study of cytomegalovirus exposure and HLA in healthy donors (dated by TCRdb to between 2016 and 2019). In the study overall: According to an earlier analysis of a few hundred of the donors, roughly 180 million T cells yielded approximately 120 million unique TCR beta sequences and approximately 280 Gb of sequence data. Around 320 gigabases of sequencing data and approximately 85 million unique TCR sequences were included in an early release covering under 650 HLA-typed donors. The genetic ancestry cluster associated with self-reported Caucasian donors included roughly four fifths of the 300 to 400 genotyped donors. The study aimed to test whether signatures of past pathogen exposure could be identified by cataloging public T cell receptors. Using immunosequencing, the study profiled T cell repertoires from 640 or so subjects and related those repertoires to cytomegalovirus serostatus. Besides the first cohort of some 670 subjects, a separate validation cohort made up of 90 to 150 different subjects was used. To predict cytomegalovirus infection status, the study brought together high-throughput TCR immunosequencing, statistical association of individual TCRs with disease status, and machine learning. To study patterns of TCR occurrence, a later analysis re-analyzed previously published TCR beta repertoires from just over 650 donors and added high-resolution HLA genotyping. Rather than using new phenotypic data, the later analysis identified candidate immune exposures from TCR beta sequences and from how often those sequences occurred across donors. In an earlier analysis of around 540 of the donors, high-throughput TCR beta sequencing was used to judge whether each TCR beta V gene segment behaved as functional or pseudogenic. Donor age, sex, ethnicity and CMV serostatus were collected together with the repertoire data. In a later genetic analysis, genome-wide SNP genotypes for 398 of the 666 donors were used, and that subset was treated as a discovery cohort. Every repertoire in the discovery cohort had been generated on one and the same sequencing platform. Class I and class II HLA loci were covered by the typing at four-digit resolution. Typing coverage differed by locus: A, B, C, DRB1 and DQB1 were typed in roughly 620-630 donors, DQA1 in about 500, DPA1 in approximately 610, and DPB1 in roughly 450. Four or five DR-DQ haplotypes were treated as single units for association and clustering because of strong linkage in the cohort. Among about 370 genotyped donors of the cohort, an average of around 250,000 unique TCR beta nucleotide sequences was sequenced per donor, of which 15% to 20% were non-productive. Results and caveats for the whole study, not just this receptor: When HLA alleles, especially DR and DQ, strongly co-occurred, attributing TCR associations to individual alleles was difficult. According to a later analysis, most CMV-associated TCR beta chains appeared to be HLA-restricted, and the HLA associations seemed to be driven largely by CMV exposure. A further reported finding was that TCR beta sequences accurately predicted the HLA-A and HLA-B alleles for most subjects in the first cohort. CMV serostatus was the only immune exposure information available for the cohort. According to a later analysis, TCR association rates differed among HLA loci, with DRB1 alleles showing the most associated TCRs and HLA-C alleles showing the fewest. Sequencing depth was assumed to be roughly uniform across donors in the presence/absence analyses, though that assumption may not hold. The sequencing pipeline was judged likely to have produced a cluster of highly shared sequence variants as a technical artifact. In an earlier analysis of several hundred of the donors, most TCR beta V segments were observed in productive rearrangements about 87% or about 30% of the time, broadly matching IMGT annotations. HLA typing was unavailable for some donors at each locus, so association tests used only the typed subset. Over 15 rarely observed V segments, including chromosome 9 orphons, were excluded from the earlier analysis of several hundred of the donors because counts were too low. According to the authors, the approach could potentially be generalized to other disease states and immunological phenotypes. The study listed 164 TCR beta chains as associated with cytomegalovirus. A later genetic analysis associated a missense DCLRE1C variant with V-gene and J-gene trimming of TCR beta chains, and an independent cohort replicated the association. Some IMGT-functional V segments, including TRBV6-2 and TRBV6-3, could not be told apart with the 87-base-pair reads, so those segments were excluded. Only TCR beta chains were sequenced in this cohort, and the absence of alpha or paired-chain data limited detectable features. A later analysis found that HLA-associated TCR beta chains were more clonally expanded and had lower generation probabilities than equally common non-associated chains. Most TCR sequences were seen in very few donors, while some public TCRs were found in many individuals. Specific HLA alleles were associated with more than 15,000 TCR beta sequences at a false discovery rate of 0.05 in a later analysis. In vitro tests confirmed that a few of the cytomegalovirus-associated TCR beta chains recognize cytomegalovirus antigens. In a later genetic analysis, fewer N-insertions in productive TCRs were reported among donors in an Asian-associated ancestry cluster than the approximately 710-donor mean. Correlated functional status among segregating V segments might reflect linkage disequilibrium, but an unknown experimental factor could not be ruled out. According to a later analysis, parvovirus B19, influenza, CMV and Epstein-Barr virus appeared linked to several top co-occurrence clusters. The classifier was reported to diagnose cytomegalovirus status with high specificity and sensitivity in both the original and validation cohorts.

In total, fewer than 750 healthy bone marrow donors made up the cohort. All cohort members were sampled while nominally healthy, although unrecorded immune exposures were likely present. The donor was CMV seronegative and was included in the group of a few hundred seronegative cohort members. A peripheral blood sample was collected from each donor, and TCR beta sequencing was performed on peripheral blood mononuclear cells. Genomic DNA extraction from the blood cell samples was performed with the Qiagen DNeasy Blood Extraction Kit. Details on this clone: Its target antigen remains unknown. Base qualities were left out, and no much larger clone turns up one base away. In the same sample, other DNA sequences code for this CDR3.

Library prep was done by the immunoSEQ multiplex PCR assay. The multiplex PCR relied on a mix of 60 forward primers for TCR Vbeta segments and 13 reverse primers for TCR Jbeta segments. Amplification of the CDR3 region of rearranged TCR beta genes was performed with a multiplex PCR assay on genomic DNA. Amplified TCR beta libraries were sequenced as 87-base-pair reads on the Illumina HiSeq System. The published analysis was carried out like this. A later analysis tallied 70 million to 100 million unique TCR beta chains across the 700 or so repertoires, and 10 million to 11 million of those chains were shared by two or more donors. A nearest-neighbor algorithm error-corrected the raw reads and collapsed the reads into unique sequences, merging closely related sequences to remove PCR and sequencing errors. V, D and J gene segments were assigned by aligning CDR3 sequences to IMGT reference sequences. For a sequence to be retained, a match of at least six nucleotides to both a V gene segment and a J gene segment was required. Rearrangements were called productive when the CDR3 lacked stop codons and stayed in frame with V and J; all others were non-productive. CDR3 was defined by IMGT convention, running from the second conserved V-encoded cysteine to the conserved J-encoded phenylalanine. In an earlier analysis of more than 550 of the donors, sequences lacking an unambiguous match to a single V gene segment were excluded. In an earlier analysis of approximately 590 of the donors, a V segment was called functional when productive rearrangements were above 56.7%, and segregating when the standard deviation between donors exceeded 5%. To diagnose cytomegalovirus status from the catalog of TCR beta chain sequences, a statistical classification framework was built. V and J gene assignment, in a later analysis, came from comparing TCR nucleotide sequences with IMGT/GENE-DB human TR gene sequences. The TCRdist pipeline was used in a later analysis to assign CDR3 sequences and most-parsimonious VDJ recombination scenarios. In a later analysis, every TCR beta chain was defined by the combination of its CDR3 amino acid sequence and its V-gene family, and reads without a unique V-gene family were dropped. As a way to deal with suspected cross-contamination and a sequencing artifact, a later analysis dropped under 600 nucleotide sequences that were highly shared and had low generation probability. For each public chain, a later analysis derived a clonal expansion index from normalized ranks of inferred template counts within each repertoire. In a later analysis, generation probabilities were computed using a VDJ recombination model fitted to out-of-frame rearrangements, and the results were checked against IGoR. In a later analysis, TCR-TCR, TCR-HLA and TCR-CMV co-occurrence was scored with hypergeometric tests, and a repertoire-size bias correction was applied to TCR pairs. In a later analysis, false discovery rates were estimated by permuting HLA or CMV assignments 20 times. In a later analysis, co-occurring TCRs were grouped using DBSCAN, and TCRdist sequence similarity was added for clustering within HLA-allele-positive subsets. For co-occurrence clustering, repertoires with fewer than 30,000 or more than 120,000 public chains were excluded, along with 4 to 6 repertoires with anomalous nucleotide sharing. Held by TCRdb, this immuneACCESS table contains in-frame sequences only and omits some clones. Under half of the omission traces to an unresolved V gene where checked; the cause of the rest is unknown. From that table come the V and J calls and clone size; the DNA was used to work out D and trimming. The sample yields 190,000 or so clones; 75% to 90% were counted once. The ten largest make up 0.65% to 0.75% of the sample.

Via the germline V gene (reference sequence), CDR1 is LNHDA and CDR2 SQIVND. Its CDR3 holds 13 amino acids, cysteine through phenylalanine. Just the 39-base CDR3 DNA is kept, in frame starting at base 1. V is reduced by 5 bases and J by 3 bases, leaving a spacing of 8 bases between them. Sequencing was done on a sample of PBMCs. The source is a boy aged 5-17 years in good health and CMV-seronegative. The chain couples TRBV19 to TRBJ1-5; the D gene is unclear. Here the CDR3 is given as CASSGQFNQPQHF. The bases are TGTGCCAGTAGTGGCCAGTTCAATCAGCCCCAGCATTTT. The reference TRBV19 and TRBJ1-5 proteins fill in what lies around the CDR3, so the full variable domain reads DGGITQSPKYLFRKEGQNVTLSCEQNLNHDAMYWYRQDPGQGLRLIYYSQIVNDFQKGDIAEGYSVSREKKESFPLTVTSAQKNPTAFYLCASSGQFNQPQHFGDGTRLSIL.